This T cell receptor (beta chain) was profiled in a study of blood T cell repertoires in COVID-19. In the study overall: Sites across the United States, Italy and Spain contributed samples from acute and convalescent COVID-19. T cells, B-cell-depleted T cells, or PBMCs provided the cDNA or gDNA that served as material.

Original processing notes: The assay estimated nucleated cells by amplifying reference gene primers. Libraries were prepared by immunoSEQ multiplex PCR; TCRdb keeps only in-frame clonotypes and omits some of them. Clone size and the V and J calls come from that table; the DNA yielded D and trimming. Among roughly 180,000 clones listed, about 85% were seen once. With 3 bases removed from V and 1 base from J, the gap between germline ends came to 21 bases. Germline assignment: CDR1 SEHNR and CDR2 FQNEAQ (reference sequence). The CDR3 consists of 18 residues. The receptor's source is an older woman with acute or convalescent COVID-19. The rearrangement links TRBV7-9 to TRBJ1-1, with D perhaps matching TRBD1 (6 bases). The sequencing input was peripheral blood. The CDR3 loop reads CASSFGYFRGGKNTEAFF. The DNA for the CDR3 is TGTGCCAGCAGCTTCGGATACTTCAGGGGCGGCAAGAACACTGAAGCTTTCTTT.